One sample yielded the 22 T cell receptor beta chains listed below, sequenced in a study of Graves' ophthalmopathy and Graves' hyperthyroidism. From RNA, the CDR3 regions of TCR beta chains were amplified and sequenced. After a first-round RT-PCR with HTBI primers, a second-round multiplex PCR was run. Via MiXCR, TCRdb re-called the multiplex PCR reads, giving one row per CDR3 protein. The sample consists of just over 600,000 distinct CDR3 sequences, around a fifth of them appearing once. Sequencing was carried out using peripheral blood. These receptors were taken from a woman between 18 and 30 years old with stable Graves' hyperthyroidism. Some clones in this sample may be carry-over from other donors' samples.

The V call is TRBV28, the J call TRBJ2-5; TRBD2 matches 14 bases. The CDR3 extends over 18 amino acids. The V gene end was trimmed by 5 bases and the J gene end by 0 bases; junction bases not matched to a gene: 8. Germline lookup yields CDR1 MDHEN and CDR2 SYDVKM. CDR3 nucleotides: TGTGCCAGCAGTCCCGGACTAGCGGGGGGCCCTTACCAAGAGACCCAGTACTTC. Residues: CASSPGLAGGPYQETQYF.

This clonotype has at least ten counts. The rearrangement joins TRBV5-4 to TRBJ2-5, with TRBD2 matching 7 bases. V lost 1 base and J lost 5; bases outside the gene matches: 8. The CDR3 covers 15 residues. The V gene's germline CDR1 is SGHNT and CDR2 YYREEE (reference sequence). DNA of the CDR3: TGTGCCAGCAGCTTGAATGGCGGGAGTGCGGAGACCCAGTACTTC. This encodes CASSLNGGSAETQYF.

This chain joins TRBV27 and TRBJ1-5; D ambiguous. The CDR3 extends over 11 amino acids. The ends were cut back, 8 bases at V and 10 bases at J, with 12 bases in the middle. The germline V gene has CDR1 MNHEY and CDR2 SMNVEV (reference sequence). This chain's CDR3 is CASARLAPQHF. The CDR3 coding sequence is TGTGCCAGCGCAAGGTTGGCACCCCAGCATTTT.

This rearrangement joins TRBV30 to TRBJ1-1; maybe TRBD1 (5 bases). CDR3 length: 14 amino acids. Germline CDR1 is GTSNPN and CDR2 is SVGIG (reference sequence). Between the trimmed V and J ends, which lost 2 bases and 3 bases, there was a span of 13 bases. The CDR3 bases are TGTGCCTGGAGTCGGGGGGTCGGTGACACTGAAGCTTTCTTT. Its protein product is CAWSRGVGDTEAFF.

This CDR3 reads CASSQDRFYEQYF. CDR3 sequence (DNA): TGTGCCAGCAGCCAAGACAGGTTTTACGAGCAGTACTTC. This chain links TRBV3-1 with TRBJ2-7; D unresolved. The ends were cut back, 0 bases at V and 4 bases at J, with 7 bases in the middle. The germline CDR1 and CDR2 sequences are LGHDT and YNNKEL (reference sequence). The CDR3 sequence is 13 residues long.

As to this clonotype: This may arise from a read error, as a much more abundant clone is one base away. V usage is TRBV4-1 and J usage is TRBJ1-6; D not certain. V gave up 6 bases and J gave up 7 bases, with 13 bases separating them. The CDR3 length is 14 residues. CDR1 is MGHRA, CDR2 YSYEKL, per germline. The CDR3 sequence is CASRPAILNSPLHF. The CDR3 nucleotides read TGCGCCAGCAGGCCGGCAATCCTGAATTCACCCCTCCACTTT.

This clonotype has ten or more counts. V usage is TRBV5-1 and J usage is TRBJ1-1; D is undetermined. This CDR3 is built from 14 residues. Germline-derived CDR1 and CDR2 are SGHRS and YFSETQ. V lost 4 bases to trimming and J lost 1 base, with 11 bases between them. The chain's CDR3 is CASSGLAENTEAFF. CDR3 bases: TGCGCCAGCAGCGGGCTTGCGGAGAACACTGAAGCTTTCTTT.

This clonotype was picked up one time. The chain recombines TRBV30 with TRBJ2-7, with D perhaps given as TRBD1 or TRBD2 (6 bases each). The CDR3 loop spans 14 amino acids. The V end lost 4 bases, the J end lost 3 bases, and 16 bases lay between the germline ends. Per germline, CDR1 GTSNPN and CDR2 SVGIG (reference sequence). CDR3 bases: TGTGCCTGGAAGAGGGGGGCAGGGTACTACGAGCAGTACTTC. This encodes CAWKRGAGYYEQYF.

Concerning this clonotype: It may be a read error: a sequence one base away is much more abundant. This chain uses TRBV20-1 with TRBJ1-5; no definite D call. The V gene's germline CDR1 is DFQATT and CDR2 SNEGSKA (reference sequence). V lost 6 bases to trimming and J lost 4 bases, with 13 bases between them. CDR3 length: 13 residues. The CDR3 sequence: CSAPRHGNQPQHF. The DNA for the CDR3 is TGCAGTGCCCCTAGACATGGTAATCAGCCCCAGCATTTT.

Many counts were recorded for this clonotype. The gene calls are TRBV7-3 and TRBJ1-5, with a tentative D call TRBD1 (5 bases). This CDR3 contains 15 residues. Trimming took off 3 bases at V and 2 bases at J, with 11 bases between the two ends. Per the germline V gene, CDR1 is SGHTA and CDR2 is FQGTGA. In DNA, the CDR3 is TGTGCCAGCAGCTTGTGGGGAGGGGGCAATCAGCCCCAGCATTTT. Translation: CASSLWGGGNQPQHF.

In this sample, this clonotype turned up many times. The CDR3: CATSRETDTGYTF. CDR3 nucleotides: TGTGCCACCAGCAGAGAGACAGATACGGGCTACACCTTC. The chain carries TRBV15 and TRBJ1-2; maybe TRBD1 (5 bases). Per the germline V gene, CDR1 is LNHNV and CDR2 is YYDKDF (reference sequence). The V and J ends lost 0 bases and 8 bases respectively, with 10 bases between them. The CDR3 has 13 amino acids.

This clonotype appeared many times. This chain joins TRBV7-6 and TRBJ2-7; D is undetermined. Trimming took 1 base from V and 5 from J, leaving 12 bases between them. The CDR3 spans 14 residues. The V gene's germline CDR1 is SGHVS and CDR2 FNYEAQ. The CDR3 DNA reads as TGTGCCAGCAGCTTAGGGGGTGGAAGAAACGAGCAGTACTTC. This translates into CASSLGGGRNEQYF.

The gene calls are TRBV4-2 and TRBJ2-5; the match to TRBD2 covers 7 bases. V lost 1 base to trimming and J lost 1 base; unmatched junction nucleotides: 9. There are 17 residues in the CDR3. CDR1 and CDR2 from the germline V gene are LGHNA and YNFKEQ. In nucleotides, the CDR3 is TGTGCCAGCAGCCAAGGGGAGGGAAGACTCTTCCAAGAGACCCAGTACTTC. Translated: CASSQGEGRLFQETQYF.

As regards this clonotype: The conserved final phenylalanine or tryptophan is absent from the CDR3, which likely points to a read error. V usage is TRBV29-1 and J usage is TRBJ2-2; no clear D gene. Trimming removed 4 bases at V and 5 bases at J, with 14 bases between. The CDR3 length is 14 residues. Looked up from germline, CDR1 is SQVTM and CDR2 is ANQGSEA. CDR3 DNA sequence: TGCAGCGTTGTACCGGCTGCCCCAACCGGGGAGCTGTTTTAT. Translated: CSVVPAAPTGELFY.

This clonotype was seen at least ten times. The chain joins TRBV11-1 to TRBJ2-7, with 11 bases lining up with TRBD2. J lost 3 bases, V lost 6 bases, and 1 base had no gene match. Per the germline V gene, CDR1 is SGHAT and CDR2 is FQDESV (reference sequence). This CDR3 comprises 13 residues. This chain's CDR3 is CASRGTSGYEQYF. The CDR3 DNA reads as TGTGCCAGCAGGGGGACTAGCGGCTACGAGCAGTACTTC.

The table lists this clonotype with many counts. V gene TRBV5-6 combines with J gene TRBJ2-7, with a possible D match to TRBD2 (5 bases). Per germline, CDR1 SGHDT and CDR2 YYEEEE. The CDR3 runs 14 residues. Deletions cut 1 base from V and 2 bases from J, with 10 bases between. The CDR3: CASSLLGGTYEQYF. CDR3 nucleotide sequence: TGTGCCAGCAGCTTGCTTGGAGGTACCTACGAGCAGTACTTC.

This chain uses TRBV6-2 or TRBV6-3 with TRBJ1-5, with TRBD1 as a possible D gene (6 bases). CDR1 and CDR2 from the germline V gene are MNHEY and SVGEGT. The CDR3 totals 15 residues. V lost 0 bases to trimming and J lost 4 bases, with 10 bases between them. CDR3 bases: TGTGCCAGCAGTTACTCGAGGACAGTTAATCAGCCCCAGCATTTT. Encoded protein: CASSYSRTVNQPQHF.

J is TRBJ2-2 and V is TRBV24-1; no definite D call. V was cut by 6 bases and J by 3 bases, with 13 bases left in between. From germline, CDR1 is KGHDR and CDR2 SFDVKD. The CDR3 runs to 15 residues. Here the CDR3 DNA reads TGTGCCACCAGTAGCCCTGTGGGTGACACCGGGGAGCTGTTTTTT. Translated, it gives CATSSPVGDTGELFF.

In this sample, this clonotype turned up many times. The genes are TRBV11-2 and TRBJ1-2; 9 bases are a match to TRBD1. Germline values: CDR1 SGHAT, CDR2 FQNNGV. The V gene end was trimmed by 3 bases and the J gene end by 5 bases; junction bases not matched to a gene: 13. The CDR3 is 17 residues long. CDR3 sequence: CASSFLQGAKGGYGYTF. CDR3 in DNA: TGTGCCAGCAGCTTCTTACAGGGGGCAAAGGGGGGTTATGGCTACACCTTC. Full variable domain (remainder filled in from reference TRBV11-2 and TRBJ1-2): EAGVAQSPRYKIIEKRQSVAFWCNPISGHATLYWYQQILGQGPKLLIQFQNNGVVDDSQLPKDRFSAERLKGVDSTLKIQPAKLEDSAVYLCASSFLQGAKGGYGYTFGSGTRLTVV.

This clonotype showed up just once. The J gene is TRBJ1-5, the V gene TRBV6-1, with TRBD1 identical over 9 bases. V dropped 2 bases and J dropped 5; count of bases not matched to a gene: 7. This CDR3 contains 16 residues. Germline-derived CDR1 and CDR2 are MNHNS and SASEGT. The CDR3 nucleotides are TGTGCCAGCAGTGAAAGGGACAGGGCAAGAGATCAGCCCCAGCATTTT. Amino acids: CASSERDRARDQPQHF.

The table lists this clonotype with many counts. This may come from a read error, since a much larger clone is one base off. The CDR3 here is CASRLSGGGETQYF. The CDR3 DNA reads as TGTGCCAGCAGACTCAGCGGGGGGGGAGAGACCCAGTACTTC. The chain uses TRBV7-2 and TRBJ2-5; 10 nucleotides match TRBD2. V dropped 6 bases and J dropped 4; count of bases not matched to a gene: 5. CDR1 SGHTA and CDR2 FQGNSA come from the germline V gene. This CDR3 is built from 14 residues. The complete variable domain, with remaining parts taken from reference TRBV7-2 and TRBJ2-5, reads GAGVSQSPSNKVTEKGKDVELRCDPISGHTALYWYRQSLGQGLEFLIYFQGNSAPDKSGLPSDRFSAERTGGSVSTLTIQRTQQEDSAVYLCASRLSGGGETQYFGPGTRLLVL.

This clonotype was seen many times. J is TRBJ1-1 and V is TRBV29-1; a weak D match, TRBD1 (5 bases). Germline CDR1 is SQVTM and CDR2 is ANQGSEA. With 1 base removed from V and 6 bases from J, the gap between germline ends came to 9 bases. The CDR3 is 12 amino acids. The CDR3 protein is CSVEGTGPEAFF. CDR3 sequence (DNA): TGCAGCGTTGAAGGGACGGGGCCTGAAGCTTTCTTT.